The 9 T cell receptor beta chains listed next were all sequenced from one sample in a study of early T cells in non-severe SARS-CoV-2 infection. One entry per CDR3 protein results from TCRdb running MiXCR on the 5' RACE reads. The sample consists of 25,000 to 35,000 distinct CDR3 sequences, about 6% of them appearing once. Input material: whole blood. The receptors originated from an adult who was a healthcare worker with PCR-confirmed SARS-CoV-2 infection or an uninfected control (not recorded which).

This clonotype was counted ten times or more. CDR3 protein: CASNPRGGWYEQYF. The DNA for the CDR3 is TGTGCCAGCAACCCCCGGGGGGGCTGGTACGAGCAGTACTTC. The rearrangement links TRBV9 to TRBJ2-7; TRBD2 matches at 8 bases. CDR1 and CDR2 (germline): SGDLS, YYNGEE. The V and J ends lost 6 bases and 4 bases, in that order; junction bases with no gene match: 9. The length of the CDR3 is 14 residues.

This clonotype was observed at least ten times. CDR3 protein: CASRPSTGMGGYTF. CDR3 bases: TGTGCCAGCAGACCATCGACAGGGATGGGGGGCTACACCTTC. V usage is TRBV7-9 and J usage is TRBJ1-2, with 7 bases fitting TRBD1. The germline gives CDR1 SEHNR, CDR2 FQNEAQ (reference sequence). V lost 6 bases, J lost 8 bases, and 12 bases stayed unmatched. CDR3 size: 14 residues.

In this sample, this clonotype turned up many times. The rearrangement links TRBV29-1 to TRBJ2-1; D tentatively fits TRBD1 or TRBD2 (5 bases each). Germline CDR1 reads SQVTM; CDR2 reads ANQGSEA. The CDR3 is 16 amino acids. Trimming removed 3 bases from V and 8 bases from J, with 23 bases in between. The CDR3 bases are TGCAGCGTTGAGCCCGACGGGACGGCGGCGCCCCATGAGCAGTTCTTC. Encoded protein: CSVEPDGTAAPHEQFF.

This clonotype was seen many times. The chain carries TRBV9 and TRBJ2-5; D gene unclear. V was pared by 2 bases and J by 1 base, with 12 bases between. Per the germline V gene, CDR1 is SGDLS and CDR2 is YYNGEE. There are 15 residues in the CDR3. CDR3: CASSVGHGIQETQYF. The CDR3, as DNA: TGTGCCAGCAGCGTCGGCCATGGGATCCAAGAGACCCAGTACTTC.

This clonotype was counted between two and nine times. CDR3 DNA: TGTGCCAGCAAGGACACCGGGGAGCTGTTTTTT. This gives the protein CASKDTGELFF. This sequence joins TRBV12-3 or TRBV12-4 and TRBJ2-2; D uncertain. The CDR3 totals 11 residues. Trimming stripped 7 bases from V and 3 bases from J, with 3 bases between.

This clonotype was recorded at least ten times. The germline gene is not matched at one end of the junction; a read error may be the cause. The chain uses TRBV20-1 and TRBJ2-2, with 7 bases matching TRBD2. The CDR3 spans 15 residues. Germline CDR1 is DFQATT and CDR2 is SNEGSKA (reference sequence). The CDR3 is CSARVARGNTEELFF. CDR3 in DNA: TGCAGTGCTAGAGTCGCGCGGGGGAACACCGAGGAGCTGTTTTTT.

The sample holds a few counts of this clonotype. The V call is TRBV11-2, the J call TRBJ1-1, with D perhaps TRBD1 (5 bases). CDR1 is SGHAT, CDR2 FQNNGV, per germline. The V end lost 3 bases, the J end lost 1 base, and 9 bases lay between the germline ends. CDR3 length: 14 amino acids. CDR3 sequence (DNA): TGTGCCAGCAGCTTCGGGACGCCGAACACTGAAGCTTTCTTT. Translating gives CASSFGTPNTEAFF. Together with reference TRBV11-2 and TRBJ1-1, the CDR3 gives the full variable domain: EAGVAQSPRYKIIEKRQSVAFWCNPISGHATLYWYQQILGQGPKLLIQFQNNGVVDDSQLPKDRFSAERLKGVDSTLKIQPAKLEDSAVYLCASSFGTPNTEAFFGQGTRLTVV.

This clonotype was detected many times. CDR3 in amino acids: CSVEKRAYSYEQYF. CDR3 nucleotide sequence: TGCAGCGTTGAAAAGCGGGCATACTCCTACGAGCAGTACTTC. V and J are TRBV29-1 and TRBJ2-7; D may be TRBD2 (6 bases). The germline V gene has CDR1 SQVTM and CDR2 ANQGSEA. CDR3 length: 14 amino acids. Trimming left V 2 bases short and J 0 bases short, with 11 bases between.

This clonotype has just a few counts. The chain uses TRBV28 and TRBJ1-5, with D perhaps TRBD1 (5 bases). Germline CDR1 reads MDHEN; CDR2 reads SYDVKM. This CDR3 is built from 15 residues. Trimming removed 3 bases from V and 0 bases from J, with 9 bases in between. CDR3 loop: CASSFRQYSNQPQHF. DNA for the CDR3: TGTGCCAGCAGTTTTCGACAGTATAGCAATCAGCCCCAGCATTTT. Supplemented by reference TRBV28 and TRBJ1-5, the full variable domain reads DVKVTQSSRYLVKRTGEKVFLECVQDMDHENMFWYRQDPGLGLRLIYFSYDVKMKEKGDIPEGYSVSREKKERFSLILESASTNQTSMYLCASSFRQYSNQPQHFGDGTRLSIL.